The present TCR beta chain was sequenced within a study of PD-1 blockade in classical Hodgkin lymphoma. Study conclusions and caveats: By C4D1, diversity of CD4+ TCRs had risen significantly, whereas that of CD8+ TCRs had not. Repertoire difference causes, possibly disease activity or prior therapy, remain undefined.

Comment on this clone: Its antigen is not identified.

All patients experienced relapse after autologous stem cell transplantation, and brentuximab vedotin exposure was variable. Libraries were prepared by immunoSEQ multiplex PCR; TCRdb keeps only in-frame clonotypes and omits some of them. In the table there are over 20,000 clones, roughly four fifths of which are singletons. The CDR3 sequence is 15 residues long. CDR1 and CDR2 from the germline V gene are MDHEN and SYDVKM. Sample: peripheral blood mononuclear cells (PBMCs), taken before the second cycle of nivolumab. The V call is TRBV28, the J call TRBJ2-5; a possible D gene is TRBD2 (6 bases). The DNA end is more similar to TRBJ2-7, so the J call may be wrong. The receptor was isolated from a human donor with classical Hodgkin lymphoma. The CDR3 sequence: CASRGAATRDYEQYF. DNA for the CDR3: TGTGCCAGCAGGGGAGCAGCGACTAGAGACTACGAGCAGTACTTC.